The clone carrying this T cell receptor (beta chain) is categorized as medium-sized (0.01 to 0.1%). The source of the sample is a study of OX40 agonist ivuxolimab in advanced cancers. About the research overall: Patients received the agonistic anti-OX40 (CD134) antibody ivuxolimab. Prior anti-PD-1, anti-PD-L1 or anti-CTLA-4 therapy did not bar entry, and approximately 43% had some.

Blood specimens came from baseline, cycle 4 day 1, and cycle 7 day 1. CDR3 length: 14 amino acids. The V end was cut by 8 bases, the J end by 3 bases, with 14 bases between. Germline CDR1 reads MNHEY; CDR2 reads SMNVEV (reference sequence). The assay was immunoSEQ multiplex PCR, and TCRdb's table has in-frame clones only and misses some. The repertoire has tens of thousands of clones, about nine tenths of them found once; the top ten carry 18%. This rearrangement joins TRBV27 to TRBJ2-1, with a weak D call TRBD1 (6 bases). The receptor was isolated from an adult with an advanced solid tumor such as melanoma, head and neck, liver or kidney cancer. Sequences were derived from CD4+ or CD8+ T cells sorted from blood, sampled in a trial of the OX40 agonist ivuxolimab. In nucleotides, the CDR3 is TGTGCCAGCGCACAGGGTATGTTCTACAATGAGCAGTTCTTC. The encoded protein is CASAQGMFYNEQFF.